Listed here are 24 T cell receptor beta chains from one sample, sequenced in a study of control samples from healthy donors and cancer patients (TCRdb year 2020). The protocol used for the library was the immunoSEQ multiplex PCR assay. In TCRdb, the immuneACCESS table is reduced to in-frame sequences with V and J assigned. These tables do not hold every clone; where another copy was compared, an unresolved V gene accounts for under half, and the others remain unexplained. The sample table contains 65,000 to 85,000 clones; only one count was recorded for about nine tenths of them. Approximately 9.4% of the sample comes from the top ten. Specimen: PBMCs. These receptors were collected from a woman aged 45-65 years with colorectal cancer.

The gene calls are TRBV30 and TRBJ1-2; D might be TRBD1 (5 bases). CDR3 length equals 14 residues. Per germline, CDR1 GTSNPN and CDR2 SVGIG (reference sequence). Trimming removed 3 bases from V and 7 bases from J, with 18 bases in between. CDR3 sequence (DNA): TGTGCCTGGAGAGGGGCTGGCGGACATCGTGGCTACACCTTC. It is translated as CAWRGAGGHRGYTF.

This chain links TRBV10-3 with TRBJ1-1, with TRBD1 identical over 7 bases. Germline V gene data show CDR1 as ENHRY and CDR2 as SYGVKD. This CDR3 has 13 residues. V trimming: 10 bases; J trimming: 0 bases; junction bases outside the gene matches: 5. The CDR3, as DNA: TGTGCCACCGAGGGACAGTTGAACACTGAAGCTTTCTTT. Protein product: CATEGQLNTEAFF.

The genes are TRBV10-3 and TRBJ2-7; maybe TRBD1 (7 bases). The CDR3 covers 17 residues. V dropped 5 bases and J dropped 2 bases, with 22 bases sitting between them. Germline values: CDR1 ENHRY, CDR2 SYGVKD. The CDR3 nucleotides read TGTGCCATCAGTCAGGGGGGCGAATTTGGTCGCCCCTACGAGCAGTACGTC. Translated, it gives CAISQGGEFGRPYEQYV.

The rearrangement links TRBV25-1 to TRBJ2-2, with TRBD1 identical over 7 bases. V lost 3 bases, J lost 1 base, and 5 bases stayed unmatched. The germline V gene has CDR1 MGHDK and CDR2 SYGVNS. There are 16 residues in the CDR3. CDR3 nucleotides: TGTGCCAGCAGTGAGCTTAGACAGGGGAACACCGGGGAGCTGTTTTTT. It encodes CASSELRQGNTGELFF.

The chain recombines TRBV6-1 with TRBJ1-5, with no clear D. The CDR3 is 16 amino acids. Trimming removed 1 base at V and 4 bases at J, with 14 bases between. Germline assignment: CDR1 MNHNS and CDR2 SASEGT. The CDR3 sequence: CASSEEEGSQNQPQHF. The CDR3 coding sequence is TGTGCCAGCAGTGAAGAGGAAGGCAGCCAAAATCAGCCCCAGCATTTT.

J is TRBJ1-2 and V is TRBV12-3 or TRBV12-4; no definite D call. The CDR3 is 12 residues long. Between the trimmed V and J ends, which lost 3 bases and 4 bases, there was a span of 6 bases. CDR3 in amino acids: CASSFGSYGYTF. CDR3 nucleotide sequence: TGTGCCAGCAGTTTTGGGTCCTATGGCTACACCTTC.

The chain has TRBV5-1 and TRBJ1-1, with D perhaps TRBD1 (5 bases). V lost 2 bases and J 1 base, leaving 12 bases between the germline ends. Germline V CDR1 and CDR2: SGHRS, YFSETQ. The CDR3 length is 15 residues. The CDR3 region has the DNA TGCGCCAGCAGCTTTATAGGGACGGAGAACACTGAAGCTTTCTTT. It translates to CASSFIGTENTEAFF.

This clone showed up just once. The rearrangement joins TRBV4-3 to TRBJ2-7, with 9 positions matching TRBD1. The germline CDR1 and CDR2 sequences are LGHNA and YSLEER. Trimming at V came to 3 bases and at J to 3 bases, leaving 3 bases not matched to a gene. The CDR3 is 14 residues long. DNA for the CDR3: TGCGCCAGCAGCCAGAAGACAGGGGGCTACGAGCAGTACGTC. Amino acid sequence: CASSQKTGGYEQYV.

V usage is TRBV6-2 or TRBV6-3 and J usage is TRBJ2-5; D is possibly TRBD2 (5 bases). V shed 5 bases and J shed 3 bases, with 13 bases lying between them. Germline V CDR1 and CDR2: MNHEY, SVGEGT. The CDR3 contains 14 residues. The CDR3 loop reads CASSPEQREETQYF. In DNA form, the CDR3 reads TGTGCCAGCAGTCCCGAACAGAGGGAAGAGACCCAGTACTTC.

The V call is TRBV9, the J call TRBJ1-1, with D unresolved. The CDR3 is 13 residues long. The germline gives CDR1 SGDLS, CDR2 YYNGEE. The V end was cut by 1 base, the J end by 1 base, with 5 bases between. The CDR3 loop is CASSVRANTEAFF. The CDR3 nucleotides are TGTGCCAGCAGCGTAAGGGCGAACACTGAAGCTTTCTTT.

The chain carries TRBV3-1 (or the pseudogene TRBV3-2) and TRBJ1-2, with 7 bases aligning to TRBD1. J gave up 3 bases and V 2 bases, and 3 bases lay outside the gene matches. The CDR3 runs to 14 residues. Germline assignment: CDR1 LGHDT and CDR2 YNNKEL (reference sequence). The CDR3 DNA follows: TGTGCCAGCAGCCAACAGGGGGGGCACTATGGCTACACCTTC. Translation gives CASSQQGGHYGYTF.

This chain connects TRBV14 to TRBJ1-2; the D is unclear. CDR3 length: 15 residues. Germline-derived CDR1 and CDR2 are SGHDN and FVKESK. V was pared by 2 bases and J by 4 bases, with 14 bases between. The CDR3 DNA reads as TGTGCCAGCAGCCAAAATCTGGCGCAGAGCTATGGCTACACCTTC. Translating gives CASSQNLAQSYGYTF. Complete variable domain (other parts from reference TRBV14 and TRBJ1-2): EAGVTQFPSHSVIEKGQTVTLRCDPISGHDNLYWYRRVMGKEIKFLLHFVKESKQDESGMPNNRFLAERTGGTYSTLKVQPAELEDSGVYFCASSQNLAQSYGYTFGSGTRLTVV.

This chain connects TRBV6-1 to TRBJ1-2, with D unresolved. This CDR3 comprises 11 residues. The V gene's germline CDR1 is MNHNS and CDR2 SASEGT. The V and J ends lost 1 base and 5 bases respectively, with 2 bases between them. The CDR3 protein is CASSEGYGYTF. CDR3 DNA sequence: TGTGCCAGCAGTGAAGGGTATGGCTACACCTTC.

This clone appeared a single time. The genes are TRBV2 and TRBJ2-1; a weak D match, TRBD1 (5 bases). Germline CDR1 reads SNHLY; CDR2 reads FYNNEI. CDR3 length equals 15 residues. The ends were cut back, 3 bases at V and 2 bases at J, with 11 bases in the middle. The CDR3 protein is CASSDLGRAYNEQFF. CDR3 DNA sequence: TGTGCCAGCAGTGATTTAGGCAGGGCCTACAATGAGCAGTTCTTC.

This clone was observed a handful of times. The V gene is TRBV10-2, the J gene TRBJ1-5; D gene unclear. V lost 7 bases to trimming and J lost 0 bases, with 7 bases between them. Germline V lookup: CDR1 WSHSY, CDR2 SAAADI. This CDR3 has 13 amino acids. CDR3 loop: CASKRDSNQPQHF. For the CDR3, the DNA is TGCGCCAGCAAGCGGGATAGCAATCAGCCCCAGCATTTT.

This sequence joins TRBV5-4 and TRBJ1-1; D is ambiguous. This CDR3 spans 12 amino acids. From germline, CDR1 is SGHNT and CDR2 YYREEE (reference sequence). The V end lost 0 bases, the J end lost 3 bases, and 3 bases lay between the germline ends. CDR3: CASSLDDTEAFF. The CDR3 bases are TGTGCCAGCAGCTTGGATGACACTGAAGCTTTCTTT.

Points on this clone: The junction departs from the called germline gene at one end, perhaps through a read error. The chain has TRBV3-1 (or the pseudogene TRBV3-2) and TRBJ2-3; D remains ambiguous. Germline V gene data show CDR1 as LGHDT and CDR2 as YNNKEL (reference sequence). CDR3 length equals 17 residues. The CDR3 region has the DNA TGTGCCAACAGCCCATCGGGTGTTCGGCTCGTTAGGGATACGCAGTATTTT. It yields the protein CANSPSGVRLVRDTQYF.

The gene calls are TRBV21-1 and TRBJ2-7. TRBV21-1 counts as a pseudogene. This CDR3 region has 16 residues. CDR3 nucleotide sequence: TGTGCCAGCAGCAAAAAAAGTGATTTGGTTTCCTACGAGCAGTACGTC. Its translation: CASSKKSDLVSYEQYV.

V is TRBV27 and J is TRBJ2-5, with D possibly being TRBD2 (5 bases). The CDR3 is 14 amino acids. CDR1 and CDR2 from the germline V gene are MNHEY and SMNVEV (reference sequence). V was pared by 5 bases and J by 7 bases, with 17 bases between. CDR3 loop: CASSLSADPGTQYF. In DNA, the CDR3 is TGTGCCAGCAGTCTTTCAGCGGACCCGGGGACCCAGTACTTC.

The chain couples TRBV6-5 to TRBJ2-5, with TRBD2 as a possible D gene (5 bases). The germline V and J ends were trimmed by 4 bases and 3 bases, with 15 bases remaining between them. The V gene's germline CDR1 is MNHEY and CDR2 SVGAGI. The CDR3 has 15 amino acids. This CDR3 reads CASSSHRRREETQYF. The DNA for the CDR3 is TGTGCCAGCAGTTCCCATAGGAGGCGCGAAGAGACCCAGTACTTC.

The chain joins TRBV5-1 to TRBJ2-5, with 11 bases aligning to TRBD2. After removal of 0 bases from V and 2 bases from J, the junction contained 3 bases not matched to a gene. Per germline, CDR1 SGHRS and CDR2 YFSETQ. The CDR3 has 16 amino acids. The DNA for the CDR3 is TGCGCCAGCAGCTTGGAACTAGCGGGGGAACAAGAGACCCAGTACTTC. This codes for CASSLELAGEQETQYF. Full variable domain (missing parts from reference TRBV5-1 and TRBJ2-5): KAGVTQTPRYLIKTRGQQVTLSCSPISGHRSVSWYQQTPGQGLQFLFEYFSETQRNKGNFPGRFSGRQFSNSRSEMNVSTLELGDSALYLCASSLELAGEQETQYFGPGTRLLVL.

The chain has TRBV7-7 and TRBJ2-1; 10 bases match TRBD1. With V trimmed by 0 bases and J by 7 bases, 9 bases remained unmatched. The CDR3 has 17 residues. CDR1 and CDR2 (germline): SSHAT, FNYEAQ (reference sequence). The CDR3: CASSLALGTGAGNEQFF. The DNA of the CDR3 is TGTGCCAGCAGCTTAGCGCTGGGGACAGGGGCAGGGAATGAGCAGTTCTTC.

This chain links TRBV19 with TRBJ2-2; D is possibly TRBD2 (5 bases). In germline, CDR1 is LNHDA, CDR2 SQIVND (reference sequence). V lost 5 bases and J 5 bases, leaving 15 bases between the germline ends. The CDR3 runs 15 residues. CDR3 sequence: CASSPSGSTTGELFF. The CDR3 DNA sequence: TGTGCCAGTAGTCCCTCGGGGAGTACTACCGGGGAGCTGTTTTTT. The full variable domain, rest sourced from reference TRBV19 and TRBJ2-2, is DGGITQSPKYLFRKEGQNVTLSCEQNLNHDAMYWYRQDPGQGLRLIYYSQIVNDFQKGDIAEGYSVSREKKESFPLTVTSAQKNPTAFYLCASSPSGSTTGELFFGEGSRLTVL.

CDR3 nucleotide sequence: TGTGCCAGCAGCGTAGCTAGGGGGGGCCTGGTCAATGAGCAGTTCTTC. The encoded protein is CASSVARGGLVNEQFF. The chain couples TRBV9 to TRBJ2-1, with TRBD2 as a possible D gene (7 bases). Germline CDR1 reads SGDLS; CDR2 reads YYNGEE. CDR3 length: 16 amino acids. The V and J ends lost 0 bases and 6 bases respectively, with 16 bases between them.